The 18 T cell receptor beta chains below come from one sample, sequenced in a study of neurological immune-mediated disorders. TCRdb reprocessed the 5' RACE reads with MiXCR, giving one entry per CDR3 protein. Found here are 70,000 to 75,000 distinct CDR3 sequences, around 13% of them singletons; the top ten hold around 4.3%. As for time point: longitudinal time-point 1 (baseline). The sample was PBMCs. The receptors were sampled from a female donor with HTLV-1-associated myelopathy (HAM/TSP).

This clonotype was picked up a small number of times. The chain carries TRBV4-2 and TRBJ2-7; no clear D. This CDR3 has 13 residues. Germline loops: CDR1 LGHNA, CDR2 YNFKEQ. V was cut by 2 bases and J by 3 bases, with 8 bases left in between. The CDR3 is CASSQRQDYEQYF. The DNA for the CDR3 is TGTGCCAGCAGCCAACGCCAGGACTACGAGCAGTACTTC.

This clonotype was picked up many times. This chain uses TRBV9 with TRBJ2-6; D call uncertain. CDR1 and CDR2 (germline): SGDLS, YYNGEE. CDR3 length: 16 residues. Trimming took 3 bases from V and 2 from J, leaving 12 bases between them. The CDR3 DNA reads as TGTGCCAGCAGCGGGGAAAGCAGACCTGGGGCCAACGTCCTGACTTTC. Its translation: CASSGESRPGANVLTF.

This clonotype was recorded many times. The genes are TRBV5-1 and TRBJ1-1; D perhaps matches TRBD1 (5 bases). Germline lookup yields CDR1 SGHRS and CDR2 YFSETQ. The CDR3 is 13 residues long. The V end was cut by 7 bases, the J end by 0 bases, with 10 bases between. The CDR3 DNA sequence: TGCGCCAGCGGCCAGGGCCTGAACACTGAAGCTTTCTTT. This gives the protein CASGQGLNTEAFF. Complete variable domain (other parts from reference TRBV5-1 and TRBJ1-1): KAGVTQTPRYLIKTRGQQVTLSCSPISGHRSVSWYQQTPGQGLQFLFEYFSETQRNKGNFPGRFSGRQFSNSRSEMNVSTLELGDSALYLCASGQGLNTEAFFGQGTRLTVV.

This clonotype occurred many times. The chain links TRBV5-1 to TRBJ2-1, with TRBD2 matching 10 bases. J was trimmed by 0 bases and V by 0 bases; bases with no gene match: 9. Germline CDR1 reads SGHRS; CDR2 reads YFSETQ. This CDR3 has 19 amino acids. This CDR3 is CASSLESGGALSSYNEQFF. Written as DNA, the CDR3 is TGCGCCAGCAGCTTGGAGAGCGGGGGGGCGTTGAGCTCCTACAATGAGCAGTTCTTC.

V is TRBV20-1 and J is TRBJ2-3; the D gene is possibly TRBD1 (5 bases). V shed 2 bases and J shed 6 bases, with 12 bases lying between them. The CDR3 covers 13 residues. Germline V lookup: CDR1 DFQATT, CDR2 SNEGSKA (reference sequence). CDR3 DNA sequence: TGCAGTGCTAGAAGACAGTTCAAGGATACGCAGTATTTT. Protein: CSARRQFKDTQYF.

This clonotype was seen at least ten times. The chain joins TRBV4-1 to TRBJ2-1; 7 nucleotides align to TRBD1. The J segment lost 4 bases and the V segment lost 7 bases, leaving 10 bases of the junction unmatched. Germline V lookup: CDR1 MGHRA, CDR2 YSYEKL. The CDR3 extends over 15 amino acids. The CDR3 DNA sequence: TGCGCCAGCACCGCAGGGGACAGCGATTACAATGAGCAGTTCTTC. Its protein is CASTAGDSDYNEQFF.

The chain carries TRBV5-4 and TRBJ2-2; 7 bases map to TRBD2. CDR1 is SGHNT, CDR2 YYREEE, per germline (reference sequence). The CDR3 has 16 amino acids. Trimming at V came to 2 bases and at J to 6 bases, leaving 10 bases not matched to a gene. The CDR3 loop reads CASSLGLTSDSGELFF. In nucleotides, the CDR3 is TGTGCCAGCAGCTTAGGGCTTACTAGCGACTCCGGGGAGCTGTTTTTT. The whole variable domain, filled in from reference TRBV5-4 and TRBJ2-2, reads ETGVTQSPTHLIKTRGQQVTLRCSSQSGHNTVSWYQQALGQGPQFIFQYYREEENGRGNFPPRFSGLQFPNYSSELNVNALELDDSALYLCASSLGLTSDSGELFFGEGSRLTVL.

This clonotype was seen repeatedly, ten times or more. The rearrangement joins TRBV6-1 to TRBJ2-7; tentatively, D is TRBD2 (5 bases). Germline V gives CDR1 MNHNS, CDR2 SASEGT. The CDR3 is 15 amino acids. The V end was cut by 2 bases, the J end by 0 bases, with 11 bases between. This chain's CDR3 is CASSERGKGSYEQYF. The CDR3 nucleotides read TGTGCCAGCAGTGAAAGAGGGAAGGGCTCCTACGAGCAGTACTTC.

This clonotype came up many times. As DNA, the CDR3 is TGCAGTCCCGGGACAGGGCCCTACAATGAGCAGTTCTTC. Residues: CSPGTGPYNEQFF. The J gene is TRBJ2-1, the V gene TRBV20-1; 9 bases agree with TRBD1. V was clipped by 8 bases and J by 2 bases; unmatched bases: 4. The CDR3 is 13 amino acids. CDR1 and CDR2 from the germline V gene are DFQATT and SNEGSKA (reference sequence).

This clonotype has at least ten counts. This chain uses TRBV29-1 with TRBJ2-3, with 9 bases lining up with TRBD1. V trimming: 4 bases; J trimming: 15 bases; junction bases outside the gene matches: 5. Germline-derived CDR1 and CDR2 are SQVTM and ANQGSEA. The CDR3 totals 10 residues. The CDR3 here is CSVAGTGLYF. For the CDR3, the DNA is TGCAGCGTTGCCGGGACAGGGCTCTATTTT.

There are many counts of this clonotype. J is TRBJ1-1 and V is TRBV20-1; 7 bases are shared with TRBD1. The J segment lost 0 bases and the V segment lost 1 base, leaving 8 bases of the junction unmatched. The CDR3 is 16 amino acids. Germline V gene lookup returns CDR1 DFQATT and CDR2 SNEGSKA (reference sequence). CDR3 bases: TGCAGTGCTAGAGCATTATCCGGGACAGTGAACACTGAAGCTTTCTTT. It encodes CSARALSGTVNTEAFF.

In its sample, this clonotype was seen a few times. This chain joins TRBV20-1 and TRBJ2-2; D not certain. CDR1 is DFQATT and CDR2 is SNEGSKA in the germline V gene (reference sequence). V gave up 2 bases and J gave up 2 bases, with 9 bases separating them. The CDR3 is 14 residues long. CDR3 nucleotide sequence: TGCAGTGCTAGAAAGGACCTAAACACCGGGGAGCTGTTTTTT. Translation: CSARKDLNTGELFF.

This clonotype has at least ten counts. The V gene is TRBV15, the J gene TRBJ1-1, with TRBD1 identical over 11 bases. There are 16 residues in the CDR3. The J segment lost 2 bases and the V segment lost 4 bases, leaving 6 bases of the junction unmatched. CDR1 is LNHNV, CDR2 YYDKDF, per germline (reference sequence). The CDR3: CATSKGGTGGNTEAFF. CDR3 nucleotide sequence: TGTGCCACCAGCAAGGGGGGGACAGGGGGTAACACTGAAGCTTTCTTT.

This clonotype has at least ten counts. The V call is TRBV5-6, the J call TRBJ2-7; possible D gene TRBD1, 6 bases. This CDR3 has 15 amino acids. Looked up from germline, CDR1 is SGHDT and CDR2 is YYEEEE. Trimming removed 4 bases from V and 0 bases from J, with 14 bases in between. CDR3 sequence reads: CASSPTQGSSYEQYF. CDR3 DNA sequence: TGTGCCAGCAGCCCTACACAGGGAAGCTCCTACGAGCAGTACTTC.

The sample holds many counts of this clonotype. The chain has TRBV27 and TRBJ1-1; TRBD1 might be the D (5 bases). V was clipped by 0 bases and J by 4 bases, with 12 bases between them. This CDR3 has 15 amino acids. Germline CDR1 and CDR2: MNHEY and SMNVEV (reference sequence). The DNA for the CDR3 is TGTGCCAGCAGTTTATCGACGGGGCTGGGCACTGAAGCTTTCTTT. Protein sequence: CASSLSTGLGTEAFF.

This clonotype was recorded many times. The chain uses TRBV28 and TRBJ2-1, with D unclear. V gave up 3 bases and J gave up 0 bases, with 12 bases separating them. CDR1 is MDHEN and CDR2 is SYDVKM in the germline V gene. This CDR3 contains 16 residues. The CDR3 is CASSFGFSSSYNEQFF. Here the CDR3 DNA reads TGTGCCAGCAGTTTCGGCTTCTCAAGCTCCTACAATGAGCAGTTCTTC.

This clonotype appeared many times. The chain recombines TRBV14 with TRBJ2-6; the D gene is possibly TRBD1 (5 bases). V was clipped by 5 bases and J by 13 bases, with 15 bases between them. This CDR3 has 13 amino acids. Germline values: CDR1 SGHDN, CDR2 FVKESK. For the CDR3, the DNA is TGTGCCAGCAGCTTAGAGCAGGGCTTAGTCCTGACTTTC. Amino acid sequence: CASSLEQGLVLTF.

In this sample, this clonotype turned up a few times. The V gene is TRBV5-1, the J gene TRBJ1-1; 7 bases match TRBD1. Trimming took 5 bases from V and 6 from J; bases not matched to a gene: 4. The length of the CDR3 is 12 residues. Germline CDR1 SGHRS, CDR2 YFSETQ. The CDR3 nucleotides are TGCGCCAGCAGGGGGGACAGCCCTGAAGCTTTCTTT. As protein: CASRGDSPEAFF.